Listed below are T cell receptor beta chains from one sample, sequenced in a study of blood T cell repertoires in COVID-19. Repertoires were generated with immunoSEQ multiplex PCR, while TCRdb's copy carries only in-frame clones and drops some. The profile shows over 600,000 clones, over 80% of them singletons. The sample comprised peripheral blood. All receptors derive from a woman aged 18 to 35 with acute or convalescent COVID-19. Each CDR3 is given with its conserved first and last residue. D genes are given only for firm matches. A clone size is listed for some rows: how often the clone was seen (once, few, many), or a class if it is expanded.

J gene	D gene	V gene	clone size	CDR3 protein	CDR3 DNA
TRBJ1-2	-	TRBV4-1	-	CASRQGWVYGYTF	TGCGCCAGCAGACAGGGATGGGTCTATGGCTACACCTTC
TRBJ1-3	-	TRBV27	-	CASSRRQEDRGNTIYF	TGTGCCAGCAGCCGCCGACAGGAGGATAGGGGAAACACCATATATTTT
TRBJ2-7	-	TRBV6-7	-	CASSQNDGQPFSYEQYF	TGTGCCAGCAGTCAAAACGACGGACAGCCCTTCTCCTACGAGCAGTACTTC
TRBJ1-1	TRBD1	TRBV4-3	-	CASSQGQGQGAFF	TGCGCCAGCAGCCAAGGTCAAGGACAGGGAGCTTTCTTT
TRBJ2-1	TRBD1	TRBV12-5	-	CASAPGQASHEQFF	TGTGCTAGTGCCCCGGGACAGGCTTCCCATGAGCAGTTCTTC
TRBJ1-4	-	TRBV7-3	once	CASPDRRNEKLFF	TGTGCCAGCCCCGACAGGAGAAATGAAAAACTGTTTTTT
TRBJ1-4	TRBD1	TRBV28	-	CASHWSWTGGETNEKLFF	TGTGCCAGCCATTGGTCTTGGACAGGGGGGGAAACTAATGAAAAACTGTTTTTT
TRBJ1-2	-	TRBV7-9	-	CASSSGQKLNYGYTF	TGTGCCAGCAGCTCCGGACAGAAGCTTAACTATGGCTACACCTTC
TRBJ1-2	-	TRBV5-6	-	CASSSAGVGGYTF	TGTGCCAGCAGCTCCGCAGGGGTAGGAGGCTACACCTTC
TRBJ1-5	-	TRBV11-3	-	CASSLVGFGWIGGQPQHF	TGTGCCAGCAGCTTAGTAGGATTTGGATGGATAGGAGGTCAGCCCCAGCATTTT
TRBJ1-1	-	TRBV18	-	CASSPSTWVTEAFF	TGTGCCAGCTCACCCTCGACATGGGTCACTGAAGCTTTCTTT
TRBJ1-1	-	TRBV14	-	CASSPNHDSSTEAFF	TGTGCCAGCAGCCCCAACCATGACAGTTCCACTGAAGCTTTCTTT
TRBJ2-3	-	TRBV30	-	CAWSVLTDTQYF	TGTGCCTGGAGTGTCCTCACAGATACGCAGTATTTT
TRBJ1-5	-	TRBV25-1	-	CASSAEGAGNQPQHF	TGTGCCAGCAGTGCTGAGGGCGCGGGCAATCAGCCCCAGCATTTT
TRBJ2-1	TRBD1	TRBV24-1	-	CATSDLTGGNEQFF	TGTGCCACCAGTGATTTAACAGGGGGCAATGAGCAGTTCTTC
TRBJ1-1	-	TRBV19	once	CASSIVRGFTEAFF	TGTGCCAGTAGTATAGTTAGGGGGTTCACTGAAGCTTTCTTT
TRBJ1-1	TRBD1	TRBV9	once	CASSVEGGGTGIEAFF	TGTGCCAGCAGCGTAGAGGGAGGGGGGACAGGCATTGAAGCTTTCTTT
TRBJ2-5	TRBD2	TRBV15	-	CATSRDIQRGLQETQYF	TGTGCCACCAGCAGAGATATTCAGCGGGGTCTCCAAGAGACCCAGTACTTC
TRBJ1-2	TRBD1	TRBV5-5	once	CASSAGTGKGVANYGYTF	TGTGCCAGCAGCGCGGGGACAGGCAAGGGGGTAGCTAACTATGGCTACACCTTC
TRBJ2-2	TRBD2	TRBV7-2	-	CASTSVGTSGGRGELFF	TGTGCCAGCACCTCAGTCGGGACTAGCGGGGGCCGGGGGGAGCTGTTTTTT
TRBJ1-2	TRBD1	TRBV13	-	CASSLGQGTGLIYGYTF	TGTGCCAGCAGCTTAGGCCAAGGGACAGGGTTGATCTATGGCTACACCTTC
TRBJ1-2	-	TRBV11-2	-	CASSRTDYGYTF	TGTGCCAGCAGCAGGACAGACTATGGCTACACCTTC
TRBJ1-6	-	TRBV13	-	CASSFRRSPLHF	TGTGCCAGCAGCTTTAGAAGATCACCCCTCCACTTT
TRBJ2-2	-	TRBV19	-	CASSPRGTGNTGELFF	TGTGCCAGTAGCCCGCGGGGCACGGGAAACACCGGGGAGCTGTTTTTT
TRBJ2-3	-	TRBV7-9	-	CASSILRTGMTDTQYF	TGTGCCAGCAGCATTCTGCGGACTGGGATGACAGATACGCAGTATTTT
TRBJ2-5	-	TRBV19	-	CASSIQRGETQYF	TGTGCCAGTAGTATTCAAAGGGGTGAGACCCAGTACTTC
TRBJ2-4	-	TRBV27	-	CASSGQGGTQNIQYF	TGTGCCAGCAGCGGACAGGGAGGGACGCAAAACATTCAGTACTTC
TRBJ1-3	-	TRBV18	once	CASSPAVSSGNTIYF	TGTGCCAGCTCACCGGCGGTTTCGTCTGGAAACACCATATATTTT
TRBJ2-2	-	TRBV5-5	-	CASSSSNLNTGELFF	TGTGCCAGCAGCTCTTCGAACTTGAACACCGGGGAGCTGTTTTTT
TRBJ2-5	TRBD1	TRBV27	-	CASSFGGQGRETQYF	TGTGCCAGCAGTTTCGGGGGACAGGGTAGGGAGACCCAGTACTTC
TRBJ2-1	-	TRBV19	-	CASKGRGGHLYNEQFF	TGTGCCAGTAAGGGAAGAGGGGGACATCTCTACAATGAGCAGTTCTTC
TRBJ2-1	TRBD2	TRBV15	few	CATSGASGGYNEQFF	TGTGCCACCAGCGGGGCTAGCGGGGGGTACAATGAGCAGTTCTTC
TRBJ1-1	-	TRBV19	-	CASSISGGNTEAFF	TGTGCCAGTAGTATATCGGGGGGTAACACTGAAGCTTTCTTT
TRBJ1-2	-	TRBV28	-	CASSPWVKGNAYGYTF	TGTGCCAGCAGTCCTTGGGTTAAGGGGAACGCTTATGGCTACACCTTC
TRBJ1-4	-	TRBV4-2	once	CASSQTPQGSNEKLFF	TGTGCCAGCAGCCAAACCCCCCAGGGGTCTAATGAAAAACTGTTTTTT
TRBJ2-3	-	TRBV7-3	-	CASSLLEQNTQYF	TGTGCCAGCAGCTTATTGGAGCAAAATACGCAGTATTTT
TRBJ1-2	-	TRBV29-1	-	CSVEGMGGLGYTF	TGCAGCGTGGAGGGGATGGGGGGTTTAGGCTACACCTTC
TRBJ1-2	TRBD1	TRBV6-5	-	CASSYTGTGVSYGYTF	TGTGCCAGCAGTTACACCGGGACAGGGGTATCCTATGGCTACACCTTC
TRBJ2-2	TRBD2	TRBV30	-	CAWSGQAGATGELFF	TGTGCCTGGAGTGGACAAGCGGGGGCCACCGGGGAGCTGTTTTTT
TRBJ1-5	TRBD1	TRBV28	-	CASRHPGQGNNQPQHF	TGTGCCAGCAGGCATCCGGGACAGGGAAACAATCAGCCCCAGCATTTT
TRBJ1-2	-	TRBV19	once	CASSMGGSRDGYTF	TGTGCCAGTAGTATGGGGGGGAGCCGCGATGGCTACACCTTC
TRBJ1-2	TRBD1	TRBV27	-	CASSLWVGQGLDGYTF	TGTGCCAGCAGTCTCTGGGTGGGACAGGGGTTGGATGGCTACACCTTC
TRBJ1-2	TRBD1	TRBV7-9	-	CASKSQGAIYGYTF	TGTGCCAGCAAATCACAGGGGGCGATCTATGGCTACACCTTC
TRBJ1-2	-	TRBV14	-	CASSPVGGENYGYTF	TGTGCCAGCAGCCCGGTGGGGGGAGAAAACTATGGCTACACCTTC
TRBJ1-2	-	TRBV11-2	-	CASSLDPGNYGYTF	TGTGCCAGCAGCTTAGATCCAGGGAACTATGGCTACACCTTC
TRBJ2-7	TRBD2	TRBV4-1	-	CASSQIGTSGVGYEQYF	TGCGCCAGCAGCCAAATCGGGACTAGCGGGGTGGGGTACGAGCAGTACTTC